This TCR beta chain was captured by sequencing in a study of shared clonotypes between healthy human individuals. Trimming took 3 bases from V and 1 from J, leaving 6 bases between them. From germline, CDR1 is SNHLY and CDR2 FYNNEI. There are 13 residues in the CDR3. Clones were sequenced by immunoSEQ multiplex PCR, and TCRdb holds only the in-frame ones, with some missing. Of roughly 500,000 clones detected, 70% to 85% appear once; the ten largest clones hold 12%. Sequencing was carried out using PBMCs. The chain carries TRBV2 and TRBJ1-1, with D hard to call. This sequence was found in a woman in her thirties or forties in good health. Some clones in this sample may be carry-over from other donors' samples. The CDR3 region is CASSDAANTEAFF. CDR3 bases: TGTGCCAGCAGTGACGCGGCGAACACTGAAGCTTTCTTT.